One and the same sample provided the 23 T cell receptor beta chains below, sequenced in a study of T-cell reconstitution after alpha-beta-depleted transplantation in children. Preparing the TCRbeta library involved the use of unique molecular identifiers. TCRdb reprocessed the PCR reads with MiXCR, giving one entry per CDR3 protein. The sample shows about 200,000 distinct CDR3 sequences, 5.5% to 7% of them seen only once. The sequencing here drew on PBMCs, taken before TCRalphabeta/CD19-depleted stem cell transplant. All receptors derive from a girl under two years old with combined immunodeficiency, due to receive a stem cell transplant.

Many counts were recorded for this clonotype. V gene TRBV5-1 combines with J gene TRBJ2-1; 13 bases line up with TRBD2. V lost 4 bases, J lost 7 bases, and 11 bases stayed unmatched. The germline V gene has CDR1 SGHRS and CDR2 YFSETQ. This CDR3 contains 17 residues. DNA for the CDR3: TGCGCCAGCAGCCCCTGGACTAGCGGGAGATTCGAGAATGAGCAGTTCTTC. Amino acids: CASSPWTSGRFENEQFF.

This clonotype was found many times. The rearrangement joins TRBV7-8 to TRBJ2-2, with 8 bases fitting TRBD2. This CDR3 is built from 15 residues. Germline V gene data show CDR1 as SGHVS and CDR2 as FQNEAQ. The V segment lost 1 base and the J segment 6 bases; nucleotides outside the gene matches: 4. Here the CDR3 DNA reads TGTGCCAGCAGCTTAGAAGCGGGAGTTCCCGGGGAGCTGTTTTTT. Residues: CASSLEAGVPGELFF.

This clonotype was seen ten or more times. This rearrangement joins TRBV4-1 to TRBJ1-1; D is ambiguous. Germline V gene lookup returns CDR1 MGHRA and CDR2 YSYEKL. This CDR3 has 15 residues. V was cut by 6 bases and J by 4 bases, with 18 bases left in between. This chain's CDR3 is CASSTAEMPSTEAFF. CDR3 sequence (DNA): TGCGCCAGCAGTACGGCCGAAATGCCATCCACTGAAGCTTTCTTT.

The rearrangement links TRBV6-1 to TRBJ2-1; the D is unclear. Deletions cut 1 base from V and 9 bases from J, with 10 bases between. Germline CDR1 is MNHNS and CDR2 is SASEGT. This CDR3 region has 13 residues. CDR3 nucleotide sequence: TGTGCCAGCAGTGAAGAGGCCAGCCTTGAGCAGTTCTTC. Translated: CASSEEASLEQFF.

This clonotype was detected only a few times. The chain uses TRBV10-3 and TRBJ2-3; tentatively, D is TRBD2 (5 bases). V dropped 6 bases and J dropped 0 bases, with 10 bases sitting between them. The CDR3 totals 14 residues. Germline V gene sequence: CDR1 ENHRY, CDR2 SYGVKD. CDR3: CAISLLGSTDTQYF. CDR3 sequence (DNA): TGTGCCATCAGCCTACTAGGGAGCACAGATACGCAGTATTTT.

The sample holds one count of this clonotype. The chain links TRBV7-9 to TRBJ2-5, with D perhaps TRBD2 (6 bases). Trimming took off 8 bases at V and 2 bases at J, with 18 bases between the two ends. Looked up from germline, CDR1 is SEHNR and CDR2 is FQNEAQ (reference sequence). The CDR3 contains 15 residues. The CDR3 nucleotides are TGTGCCAGCCTCGAGCTCGGCGGGGCGCAAGAGACCCAGTACTTC. Translating gives CASLELGGAQETQYF.

This clonotype was seen at least ten times. This chain connects TRBV7-6 to TRBJ2-5, with D possibly TRBD2 on 7 matching bases. Germline assignment: CDR1 SGHVS and CDR2 FNYEAQ. CDR3 size: 15 residues. V lost 7 bases to trimming and J lost 4 bases, with 19 bases between them. DNA of the CDR3: TGTGCCAGCAACCTCGACCCTAGGGGGGGAGAGACCCAGTACTTC. Translated, it gives CASNLDPRGGETQYF.

The chain links TRBV7-8 to TRBJ2-1; 12 bases map to TRBD2. Germline V gene sequence: CDR1 SGHVS, CDR2 FQNEAQ. V lost 9 bases and J lost 3; bases outside the gene matches: 9. This CDR3 spans 16 amino acids. CDR3 sequence (DNA): TGTGCCAGGGGCCTCTGGACTAGCGGGAACTACAATGAGCAGTTCTTC. Translating it yields CARGLWTSGNYNEQFF.

This clonotype appeared many times. The chain joins TRBV20-1 to TRBJ1-1, with D tentatively TRBD1 (5 bases). Between the trimmed V and J ends, which lost 1 base and 3 bases, there was a span of 12 bases. There are 14 residues in the CDR3. The germline CDR1 and CDR2 sequences are DFQATT and SNEGSKA (reference sequence). The DNA for the CDR3 is TGCAGTGCTAGAGTTGGCGGAGGGGACACTGAAGCTTTCTTT. As protein: CSARVGGGDTEAFF.

This clonotype showed up many times. The chain joins TRBV7-6 to TRBJ1-1, with D uncertain. The CDR3 consists of 14 residues. Trimming shortened V by 1 base and J by 2 bases, and 8 bases separated the two germline ends. The germline V gene encodes CDR1 SGHVS and CDR2 FNYEAQ. The CDR3 DNA reads as TGTGCCAGCAGCTTAGTCGGGAGAAACACTGAAGCTTTCTTT. This encodes CASSLVGRNTEAFF.

This clonotype was seen ten or more times. The J gene is TRBJ2-7, the V gene TRBV6-2 or TRBV6-3; 9 nucleotides match TRBD2. Germline V CDR1 and CDR2: MNHEY, SVGEGT. The CDR3 loop spans 16 amino acids. Trimming at V came to 6 bases and at J to 3 bases, leaving 12 bases not matched to a gene. The CDR3 spells CASSDVGLADIYEQYF. The CDR3 region has the DNA TGTGCCAGCAGCGACGTGGGACTAGCTGACATCTACGAGCAGTACTTC.

This clonotype was counted only a few times. The J gene is TRBJ1-1, the V gene TRBV6-2 or TRBV6-3; 7 nucleotides align to TRBD1. The V segment lost 8 bases and the J segment 5 bases; nucleotides outside the gene matches: 17. The CDR3 is 16 residues long. Germline values: CDR1 MNHEY, CDR2 SVGEGT. CDR3 sequence (DNA): TGTGCCAGCTTCAGAACCAGGACAGGCAAGGAAACTGAAGCTTTCTTT. Protein: CASFRTRTGKETEAFF.

Many counts were recorded for this clonotype. The chain is built from TRBV20-1 and TRBJ2-3; TRBD2 aligns across 10 bases. This CDR3 comprises 18 residues. The V and J ends lost 5 bases and 0 bases, in that order; junction bases with no gene match: 14. Germline-derived CDR1 and CDR2 are DFQATT and SNEGSKA (reference sequence). Here the CDR3 reads CSAAGGLAGALSTDTQYF. CDR3 bases: TGCAGTGCTGCGGGCGGGCTAGCGGGGGCCCTCAGCACAGATACGCAGTATTTT.

This clonotype occurred many times. The chain combines TRBV14 with TRBJ2-3; D not certain. The CDR3 totals 12 residues. V lost 4 bases, J lost 7 bases, and 9 bases lay in between. Germline V gene data show CDR1 as SGHDN and CDR2 as FVKESK. CDR3 DNA sequence: TGTGCCAGCAGCCTTTCCAGGAATACGCAGTATTTT. Translation gives CASSLSRNTQYF. Variable domain in full (rest from reference TRBV14 and TRBJ2-3): EAGVTQFPSHSVIEKGQTVTLRCDPISGHDNLYWYRRVMGKEIKFLLHFVKESKQDESGMPNNRFLAERTGGTYSTLKVQPAELEDSGVYFCASSLSRNTQYFGPGTRLTVL.

This clonotype was picked up many times. The rearrangement joins TRBV7-2 to TRBJ2-3; 9 positions agree with TRBD2. Germline loops: CDR1 SGHTA, CDR2 FQGNSA. The J segment lost 3 bases and the V segment lost 3 bases, leaving 10 bases of the junction unmatched. CDR3 size: 17 residues. CDR3 sequence reads: CASSFPLAGGITDTQYF. DNA of the CDR3: TGTGCCAGCAGCTTTCCCTTGGCGGGGGGGATTACAGATACGCAGTATTTT.

The table lists this clonotype with many counts. This CDR3 is CSASGQGLWEQYF. The CDR3 DNA reads TGCAGTGCCTCGGGACAGGGGTTATGGGAGCAGTACTTC. This chain joins TRBV20-1 and TRBJ2-7; 10 bases map to TRBD1. CDR1 is DFQATT and CDR2 is SNEGSKA in the germline V gene (reference sequence). J lost 7 bases, V lost 6 bases, and 9 bases had no gene match. The CDR3 length is 13 residues.

This clonotype has at least ten counts. The V call is TRBV25-1, the J call TRBJ2-1, with 10 positions matching TRBD2. Germline assignment: CDR1 MGHDK and CDR2 SYGVNS. V shed 6 bases, J shed 8 bases, and the junction held 4 bases outside the gene matches. CDR3 length equals 13 residues. This CDR3 reads CASRLAGEYEQFF. DNA for the CDR3: TGTGCCAGCAGGCTAGCGGGAGAGTATGAGCAGTTCTTC. Combining the CDR3 with reference TRBV25-1 and TRBJ2-1 gives the whole variable domain EADIYQTPRYLVIGTGKKITLECSQTMGHDKMYWYQQDPGMELHLIHYSYGVNSTEKGDLSSESTVSRIRTEHFPLTLESARPSHTSQYLCASRLAGEYEQFFGPGTRLTVL.

The table lists this clonotype with a few counts. This sequence joins TRBV24-1 and TRBJ1-3; no firm D call. CDR3 size: 14 residues. The ends were cut back, 4 bases at V and 4 bases at J, with 10 bases in the middle. Germline assignment: CDR1 KGHDR and CDR2 SFDVKD. CDR3 sequence (DNA): TGTGCCACCAGTGACTCTTTATCGGGAAACACCATATATTTT. Protein: CATSDSLSGNTIYF.

This clonotype was detected many times. The rearrangement links TRBV9 to TRBJ2-7, with D unclear. V was clipped by 3 bases and J by 2 bases, with 12 bases between them. Germline V gene lookup returns CDR1 SGDLS and CDR2 YYNGEE. There are 14 residues in the CDR3. The DNA of the CDR3 is TGTGCCAGCAGCGCCCCGTTCCCGCCCTACGAGCAGTACTTC. This encodes CASSAPFPPYEQYF.

This CDR3 reads CASSLTGTSNTEAFF. CDR3 DNA: TGCGCCAGCAGCTTAACCGGGACTTCGAACACTGAAGCTTTCTTT. J is TRBJ1-1 and V is TRBV5-1, with D maybe TRBD1 (5 bases). Between the trimmed V and J ends, which lost 2 bases and 1 base, there was a span of 12 bases. The length of the CDR3 is 15 residues. In germline, CDR1 is SGHRS, CDR2 YFSETQ. Complete variable domain (other parts from reference TRBV5-1 and TRBJ1-1): KAGVTQTPRYLIKTRGQQVTLSCSPISGHRSVSWYQQTPGQGLQFLFEYFSETQRNKGNFPGRFSGRQFSNSRSEMNVSTLELGDSALYLCASSLTGTSNTEAFFGQGTRLTVV.

This clonotype was seen many times. V is TRBV5-1 and J is TRBJ2-3; 9 bases are a match to TRBD1. Germline CDR1 and CDR2: SGHRS and YFSETQ. V shed 2 bases, J shed 6 bases, and the junction held 1 base outside the gene matches. The length of the CDR3 is 13 residues. The CDR3 is CASSFGTGDTQYF. CDR3 DNA sequence: TGCGCCAGCAGCTTCGGGACAGGGGATACGCAGTATTTT.

The chain joins TRBV7-3 to TRBJ2-1; D may correspond to TRBD1 or TRBD2 (5 bases each). The germline V and J ends were trimmed by 1 base and 5 bases, with 21 bases remaining between them. The CDR3 sequence is 18 residues long. Germline V CDR1 and CDR2: SGHTA, FQGTGA. The CDR3, as DNA: TGTGCCAGCAGCTTAATGTCCCCCGTGGGGGTATGGAACAATGAGCAGTTCTTC. It yields the protein CASSLMSPVGVWNNEQFF.

This clonotype was counted at least ten times. CDR3 region: CASSLGRVRSPLHF. DNA of the CDR3: TGTGCCAGCAGTTTAGGGAGGGTGAGGTCACCCCTCCACTTT. The rearrangement joins TRBV12-3 or TRBV12-4 to TRBJ1-6, with D hard to call. The CDR3 is 14 amino acids. With 1 base removed from V and 10 bases from J, the gap between germline ends came to 11 bases.